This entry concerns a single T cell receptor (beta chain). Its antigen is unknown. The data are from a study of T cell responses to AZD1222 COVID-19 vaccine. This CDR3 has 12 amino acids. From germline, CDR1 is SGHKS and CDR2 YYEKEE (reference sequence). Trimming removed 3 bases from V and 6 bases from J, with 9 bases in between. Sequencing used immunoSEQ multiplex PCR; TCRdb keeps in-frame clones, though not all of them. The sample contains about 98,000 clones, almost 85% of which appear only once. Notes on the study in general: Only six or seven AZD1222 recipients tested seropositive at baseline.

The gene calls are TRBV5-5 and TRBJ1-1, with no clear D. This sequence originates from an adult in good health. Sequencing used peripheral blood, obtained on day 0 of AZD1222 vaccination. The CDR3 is CASSSAGAEAFF. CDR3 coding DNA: TGTGCCAGCAGCTCCGCGGGAGCTGAAGCTTTCTTT.